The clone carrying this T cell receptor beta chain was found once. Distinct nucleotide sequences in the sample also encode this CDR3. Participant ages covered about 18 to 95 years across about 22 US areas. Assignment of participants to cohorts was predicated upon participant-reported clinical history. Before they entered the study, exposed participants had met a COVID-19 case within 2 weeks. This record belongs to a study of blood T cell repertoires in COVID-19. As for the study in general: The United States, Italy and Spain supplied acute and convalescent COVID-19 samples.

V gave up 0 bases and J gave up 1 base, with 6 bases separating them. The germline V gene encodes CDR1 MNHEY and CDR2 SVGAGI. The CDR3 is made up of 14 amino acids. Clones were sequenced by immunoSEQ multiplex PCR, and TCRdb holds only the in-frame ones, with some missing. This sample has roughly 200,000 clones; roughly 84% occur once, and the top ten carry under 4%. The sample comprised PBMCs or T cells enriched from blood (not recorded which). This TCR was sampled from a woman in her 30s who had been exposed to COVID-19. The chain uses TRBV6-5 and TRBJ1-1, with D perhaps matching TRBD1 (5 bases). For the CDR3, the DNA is TGTGCCAGCAGTTACTCGACAGCGAACACTGAAGCTTTCTTT. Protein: CASSYSTANTEAFF.